This T cell receptor (beta chain) stems from a study of shared clonotypes between healthy human individuals. Study information: Three plates each covered CD4 naive and memory; CD8 naive two, CD8 memory one.

Under the authors' procedure: Filtering differed since immunoSEQ provided only junctions, with no quality scores. Sequencing was performed with immunoSEQ multiplex PCR; in TCRdb, only in-frame clones are kept and a portion is missing. The V and J calls and clone size come from that table; D and trimming were worked out from the DNA. The top ten clones hold roughly 1.8% of a sample with around 1.9 million clones, about 93% of them seen once. CD8 cells classed as naive were CD45RO-negative and positively selected for CCR7, excluding terminally differentiated effector memory CD45RA+ cells. The receptor comes from a man younger than 35 in good health. Some clones in this sample may be carry-over from other donors' samples. Sequences were obtained from naive CD8+ T cells from PBMCs.

In DNA form, the CDR3 reads TGTGCCAGCAGTTTTCCCCGGACAGGGATGACTGAAGCTTTCTTT. Translation gives CASSFPRTGMTEAFF. J is TRBJ1-1 and V is TRBV28, with TRBD1 matching 8 bases. CDR1 is MDHEN, CDR2 SYDVKM, per germline. Trimming at V came to 3 bases and at J to 5 bases, leaving 8 bases not matched to a gene. CDR3 size: 15 residues. The full variable domain, with the rest looked up from reference TRBV28 and TRBJ1-1, is DVKVTQSSRYLVKRTGEKVFLECVQDMDHENMFWYRQDPGLGLRLIYFSYDVKMKEKGDIPEGYSVSREKKERFSLILESASTNQTSMYLCASSFPRTGMTEAFFGQGTRLTVV.